The subject of this entry is one T cell receptor (beta chain). Its antigen is still unknown. Within one base of it there is no much larger clone, and no base qualities were kept. Ficoll-Paque density gradient centrifugation was used to isolate PBMCs. This specimen belongs to a study of T-cell memory formation after mild COVID-19 listed by TCRdb under 2021. With respect to the entire study: Most TCR sequence clusters were specific to one of the two donors. Longitudinal TCRalpha and TCRbeta repertoire sequencing tracked T-cell clones expanding and contracting after mild COVID-19 in two donors. The cohort was made up of two young adult volunteers, one female and one male, who were previously healthy. Here is what the overall study found, with its caveats: Only a couple of mild cases were covered by the study, and larger cohorts that include severe cases with pre-infection samples were considered necessary. The detection of some responding clones in pre-infection memory suggests that pre-existing cross-reactive memory T cells joined the SARS-CoV-2 response. SARS-CoV-2 specificity of the second-wave clones peaking on day 37 was not confirmed. Contracting CD4+ clones were found mainly in CM and EM memory subsets, while CD8+ clones were enriched in EMRA. Clones that contracted from day 15 to 85 showed balanced CD4/CD8 phenotypes, whereas a second wave of clones that expanded from day 15 to 37 leaned towards CD4+.

Reads for this sample came from an Illumina NovaSeq 6000. TCRalpha and TCRbeta cDNA libraries were built by 5'RACE with constant-segment primers, adding sample barcodes and unique molecular identifiers. RNA was extracted from every sample with Trizol reagent. Amplification of the libraries took two PCR steps, and the second step added a second sample barcode plus Illumina TruSeq adapters. The libraries were sequenced on an Illumina NovaSeq using 2 x 150 bp paired-end reads. The source study handled its data this way. Reads were demultiplexed and collapsed into UMI-guided consensus sequences with migec v1.2.7. Using mixcr v2.1.11, UMI consensuses were aligned to TRA and TRB V and J templates and then assembled into clonotypes. Expanded or contracted clonotypes were those called significant by both edgeR and NoisET, with noise models trained on biological replicates. edgeR calls used a false discovery rate-adjusted p below 0.01 and a log2 fold-change threshold of 1. As an exploratory analysis of dynamics, PCA with hierarchical clustering was applied to max-normalized trajectories of the 1000 most abundant clonotypes. Each responding clone was given a CD4 or CD8 phenotype based on the CD4+ and CD8+ repertoires, which had been sequenced separately. In-frame beta chains were kept once TCRdb had trimmed the public reads at Q25 with fastp and called clones with MiXCR. Rows with one shared CDR3 protein collapse into an entry with the most common genes and DNA. These V and J calls rely on TCRdb rather than the paper's analysis. The sample has 350,000 to 450,000 distinct CDR3 sequences on record, under 30% of them singletons. The ten largest make up approximately 13% of the sample.

V is clipped by 5 bases and J by 2 bases, and the sequence between their germline boundaries is 14 bases long. Via the germline V gene (reference sequence), CDR1 is MNHEY and CDR2 SMNVEV. The CDR3, cysteine through phenylalanine, is 15 amino acids long. Only CDR3 DNA remains: 45 bases, in frame from the first base. This clonotype was obtained from an adult woman who had mild COVID-19 (a few samples of this study predate the infection). The sample titles of this study are shuffled in the database, so cell type and time point are left out; the donor was told from shared clones. This receptor chain uses TRBV27 and TRBJ2-3; possibly the D gene is TRBD1, per 5 matching bases. Sequencing used PBMCs or a T cell subset sorted from them (not recorded which). The CDR3 reads as follows: CASSPRQGNTDTQYF. The DNA sequence is as follows: TGTGCCAGCAGTCCAAGGCAGGGAAACACAGATACGCAGTATTTT.